The 3 T cell receptor beta chains given below trace back to one sample, sequenced in a study of blood T cell repertoires in COVID-19. Only in-frame clones appear in the TCRdb table, and some are missing; sequencing was by immunoSEQ multiplex PCR. The data contain roughly 450,000 clones, 80% to 95% of them singletons. Sequencing used PBMCs or T cells enriched from blood (not recorded which). These receptors originate from a man younger than 35 who had recovered from COVID-19.

This sequence joins TRBV5-1 and TRBJ1-4; the match to TRBD1 covers 7 bases. The germline gives CDR1 SGHRS, CDR2 YFSETQ. This CDR3 is 16 amino acids long. V was pared by 0 bases and J by 4 bases, with 6 bases of the junction left unmatched. Here the CDR3 reads CASSLGDSSVNEKLFF. CDR3 DNA sequence: TGCGCCAGCAGCTTGGGGGACAGTTCCGTTAATGAAAAACTGTTTTTT.

The chain carries TRBV3-1 (or the pseudogene TRBV3-2) and TRBJ2-4; 13 bases line up with TRBD2. With 5 bases clipped from V and 3 bases from J, the junction kept 10 bases outside the gene matches. The CDR3 covers 18 residues. CDR1 is LGHDT, CDR2 YNNKEL, per germline (reference sequence). CDR3 protein: CASSSPGLAGNGKNIQYF. CDR3 DNA sequence: TGTGCCAGCAGCTCCCCGGGACTAGCGGGAAACGGCAAAAACATTCAGTACTTC.

The chain joins TRBV5-1 to TRBJ1-1; no clear D gene. The V end lost 1 base, the J end lost 1 base, and 14 bases lay between the germline ends. This CDR3 has 16 residues. Germline CDR1 is SGHRS and CDR2 is YFSETQ. CDR3 in DNA: TGCGCCAGCAGCTTGCTCTTTATGGGGAGGAACACTGAAGCTTTCTTT. Translated: CASSLLFMGRNTEAFF.